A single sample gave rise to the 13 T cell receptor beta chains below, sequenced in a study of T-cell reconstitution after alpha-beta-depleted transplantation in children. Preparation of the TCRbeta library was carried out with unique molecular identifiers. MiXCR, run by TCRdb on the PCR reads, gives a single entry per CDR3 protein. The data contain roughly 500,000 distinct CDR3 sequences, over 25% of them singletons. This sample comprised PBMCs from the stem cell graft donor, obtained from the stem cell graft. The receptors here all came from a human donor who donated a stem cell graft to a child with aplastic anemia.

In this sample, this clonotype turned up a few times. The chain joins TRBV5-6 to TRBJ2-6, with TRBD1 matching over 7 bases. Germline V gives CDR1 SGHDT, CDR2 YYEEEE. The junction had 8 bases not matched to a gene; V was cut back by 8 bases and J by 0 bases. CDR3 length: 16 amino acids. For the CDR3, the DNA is TGTGCCAGTAATAGACAGGGCGTCTCTGGGGCCAACGTCCTGACTTTC. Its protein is CASNRQGVSGANVLTF. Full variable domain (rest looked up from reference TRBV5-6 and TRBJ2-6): DAGVTQSPTHLIKTRGQQVTLRCSPKSGHDTVSWYQQALGQGPQFIFQYYEEEERQRGNFPDRFSGHQFPNYSSELNVNALLLGDSALYLCASNRQGVSGANVLTFGAGSRLTVL.

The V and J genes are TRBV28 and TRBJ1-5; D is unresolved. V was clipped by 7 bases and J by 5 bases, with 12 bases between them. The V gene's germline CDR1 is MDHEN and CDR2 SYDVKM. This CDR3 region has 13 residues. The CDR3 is CASTPRQYQPQHF. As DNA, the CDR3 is TGTGCCAGCACCCCGAGGCAGTATCAGCCCCAGCATTTT.

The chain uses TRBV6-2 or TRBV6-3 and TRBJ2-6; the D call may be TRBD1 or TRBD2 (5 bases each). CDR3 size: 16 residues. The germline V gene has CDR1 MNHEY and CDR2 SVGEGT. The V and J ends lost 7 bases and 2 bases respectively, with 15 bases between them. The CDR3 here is CASIRPVGAGANVLTF. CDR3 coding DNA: TGTGCCAGCATCCGACCCGTGGGGGCTGGGGCCAACGTCCTGACTTTC.

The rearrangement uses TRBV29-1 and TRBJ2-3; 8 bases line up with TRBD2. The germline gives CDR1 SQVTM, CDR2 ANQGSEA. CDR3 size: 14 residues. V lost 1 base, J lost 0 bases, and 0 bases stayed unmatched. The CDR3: CSVEGGGSTDTQYF. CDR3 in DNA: TGCAGCGTTGAAGGCGGGGGGAGCACAGATACGCAGTATTTT.

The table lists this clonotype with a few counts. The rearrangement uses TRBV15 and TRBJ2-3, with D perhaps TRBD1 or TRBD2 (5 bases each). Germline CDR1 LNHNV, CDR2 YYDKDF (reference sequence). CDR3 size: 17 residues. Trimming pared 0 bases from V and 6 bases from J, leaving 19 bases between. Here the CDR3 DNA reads TGTGCCACCAGCAGAGAGGGGGTGGTGAGGATCGAGGATACGCAGTATTTT. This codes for CATSREGVVRIEDTQYF.

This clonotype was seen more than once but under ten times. In nucleotides, the CDR3 is TGCAGCGTTGGTCTTAGCGGGAGGGCCTTTGAGCAGTTCTTC. This gives the protein CSVGLSGRAFEQFF. The chain links TRBV29-1 to TRBJ2-1; 11 bases match TRBD2. Germline V gene data show CDR1 as SQVTM and CDR2 as ANQGSEA. The CDR3 spans 14 residues. V lost 4 bases to trimming and J lost 9 bases; unmatched junction nucleotides: 8.

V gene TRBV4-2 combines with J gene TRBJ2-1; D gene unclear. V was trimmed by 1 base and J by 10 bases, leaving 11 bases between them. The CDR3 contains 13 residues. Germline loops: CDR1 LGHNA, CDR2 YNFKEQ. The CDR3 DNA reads TGTGCCAGCAGCCAAGTCATAACAGACGAGCAGTTCTTC. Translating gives CASSQVITDEQFF.

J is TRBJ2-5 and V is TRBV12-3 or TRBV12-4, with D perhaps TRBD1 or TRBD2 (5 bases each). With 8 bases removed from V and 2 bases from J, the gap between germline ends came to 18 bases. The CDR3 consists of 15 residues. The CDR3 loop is CASGTTRDDQETQYF. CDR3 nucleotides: TGTGCCAGCGGTACGACACGGGACGATCAAGAGACCCAGTACTTC.

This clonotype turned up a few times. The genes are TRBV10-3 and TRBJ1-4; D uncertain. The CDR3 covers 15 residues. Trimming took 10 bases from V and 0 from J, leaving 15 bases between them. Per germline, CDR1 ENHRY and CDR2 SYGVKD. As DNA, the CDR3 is TGTGCCACCCGACCGGAGACCACAACTAATGAAAAACTGTTTTTT. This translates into CATRPETTTNEKLFF.

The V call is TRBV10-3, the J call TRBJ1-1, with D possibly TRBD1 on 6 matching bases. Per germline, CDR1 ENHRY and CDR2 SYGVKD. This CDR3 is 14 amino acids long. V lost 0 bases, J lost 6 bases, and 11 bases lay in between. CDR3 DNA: TGTGCCATCAGTGAGTCAGGGCAGGGGTCTGAAGCTTTCTTT. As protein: CAISESGQGSEAFF.

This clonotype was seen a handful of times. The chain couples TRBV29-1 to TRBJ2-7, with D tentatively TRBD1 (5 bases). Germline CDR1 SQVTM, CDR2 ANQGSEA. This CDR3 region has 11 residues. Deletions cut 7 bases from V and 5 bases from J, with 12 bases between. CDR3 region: CSGPGKDEQYV. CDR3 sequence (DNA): TGCAGCGGCCCAGGGAAGGACGAGCAGTACGTC.

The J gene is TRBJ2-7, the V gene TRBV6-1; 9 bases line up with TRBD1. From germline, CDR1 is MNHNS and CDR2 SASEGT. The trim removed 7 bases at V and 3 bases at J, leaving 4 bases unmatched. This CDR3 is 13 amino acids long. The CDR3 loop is CASKTGGDYEQYV. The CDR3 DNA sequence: TGTGCCAGCAAGACAGGGGGGGACTACGAGCAGTACGTC.

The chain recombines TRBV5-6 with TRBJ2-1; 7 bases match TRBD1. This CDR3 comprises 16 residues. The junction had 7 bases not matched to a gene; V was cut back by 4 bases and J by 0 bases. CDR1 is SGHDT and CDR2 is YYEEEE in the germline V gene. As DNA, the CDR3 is TGTGCCAGCAGCCCGGGACAGCTTGGCTCCTACAATGAGCAGTTCTTC. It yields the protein CASSPGQLGSYNEQFF.